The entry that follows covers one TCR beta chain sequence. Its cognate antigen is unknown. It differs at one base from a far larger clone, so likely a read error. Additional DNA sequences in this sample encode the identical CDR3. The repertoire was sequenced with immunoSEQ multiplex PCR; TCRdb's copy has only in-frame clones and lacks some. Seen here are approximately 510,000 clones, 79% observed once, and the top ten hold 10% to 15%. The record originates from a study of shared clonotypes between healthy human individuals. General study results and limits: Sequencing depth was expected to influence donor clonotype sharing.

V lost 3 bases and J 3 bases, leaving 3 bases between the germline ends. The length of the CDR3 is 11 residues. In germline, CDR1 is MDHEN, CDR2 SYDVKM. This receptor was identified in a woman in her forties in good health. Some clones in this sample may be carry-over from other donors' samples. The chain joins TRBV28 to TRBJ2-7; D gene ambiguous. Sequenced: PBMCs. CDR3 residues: CASSLGYEQYF. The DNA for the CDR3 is TGTGCCAGCAGTTTGGGCTACGAGCAGTACTTC. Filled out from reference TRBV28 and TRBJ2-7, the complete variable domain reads DVKVTQSSRYLVKRTGEKVFLECVQDMDHENMFWYRQDPGLGLRLIYFSYDVKMKEKGDIPEGYSVSREKKERFSLILESASTNQTSMYLCASSLGYEQYFGPGTRLTVT.